A single sample is the source of the 3 T cell receptor beta chains below, sequenced in a study of long-term antiretroviral therapy in people with HIV. At survey level, the immunoSEQ assay was run in its v3.0 version. Measured with immunoSEQ multiplex PCR; TCRdb has only the in-frame clones, and not every one. The data contain tens of thousands of clones, over 75% of them singletons. Source: unsorted PBMCs, taken 1.1 years before starting antiretroviral therapy. The receptors derive from a woman in her twenties or thirties with HIV.

This chain links TRBV29-1 with TRBJ2-3, with a tentative D call TRBD2 (7 bases). This CDR3 is built from 13 residues. Germline V CDR1 and CDR2: SQVTM, ANQGSEA. V lost 3 bases and J lost 3, with 10 bases in between. CDR3 loop: CSVEGGPTDTQYF. CDR3 sequence (DNA): TGCAGCGTTGAGGGGGGGCCTACAGATACGCAGTATTTT.

The chain combines TRBV9 with TRBJ2-7, with TRBD1 identical over 8 bases. The CDR3 contains 16 residues. The V gene end was trimmed by 0 bases and the J gene end by 1 base; junction bases not matched to a gene: 6. Germline loops: CDR1 SGDLS, CDR2 YYNGEE. The CDR3 sequence: CASSVGGQASSYEQYF. The CDR3 DNA reads as TGTGCCAGCAGCGTAGGGGGACAGGCTTCATCCTACGAGCAGTACTTC.

The table lists this clone with a few counts. CDR3 coding DNA: TGCGCCAGCAGGGAAAGAACCGCGAACACCGGGGAGCTGTTTTTT. Protein: CASRERTANTGELFF. The chain joins TRBV5-1 to TRBJ2-2; D is unclear. The germline CDR1 and CDR2 sequences are SGHRS and YFSETQ. The CDR3 loop spans 15 amino acids. The V end was cut by 5 bases, the J end by 0 bases, with 11 bases between.